This TCR beta chain appears in the sequencing data of a study of cytomegalovirus exposure and HLA in healthy donors. Study-level background: Earlier work reported about 110 million unique TCR beta sequences from about 180 million T cells. Counted in an early data release were about 85 million unique TCRs from HLA-typed donors.

PCR was performed using 60 Vbeta and 13 Jbeta primers. Generated by immunoSEQ multiplex PCR, the TCRdb table keeps only in-frame clones and is missing some. Here the sample spans 150,000 to 200,000 clones, more than 65% being singletons. Each donor was nominally healthy when sampled (though unrecorded immune exposures were likely). Overall study findings and caveats: DRB1 showed the most TCR associations and HLA-C the fewest in a later analysis, as rates varied by HLA locus.

This clone turned up a few times. What it binds is unknown. The J segment lost 0 bases and the V segment lost 6 bases, leaving 2 bases of the junction unmatched. The CDR3 has 14 residues. Germline V gene data show CDR1 as MNHNY and CDR2 as SVGAGI (reference sequence). The chain uses TRBV6-6 and TRBJ1-2, with TRBD1 identical over 9 bases. This TCR was recovered from a woman in her thirties in good health and CMV-seronegative. The sample taken for sequencing was PBMCs. The CDR3: CASRRDRANYGYTF. In DNA, the CDR3 is TGTGCCAGCAGACGGGACAGGGCTAACTATGGCTACACCTTC.